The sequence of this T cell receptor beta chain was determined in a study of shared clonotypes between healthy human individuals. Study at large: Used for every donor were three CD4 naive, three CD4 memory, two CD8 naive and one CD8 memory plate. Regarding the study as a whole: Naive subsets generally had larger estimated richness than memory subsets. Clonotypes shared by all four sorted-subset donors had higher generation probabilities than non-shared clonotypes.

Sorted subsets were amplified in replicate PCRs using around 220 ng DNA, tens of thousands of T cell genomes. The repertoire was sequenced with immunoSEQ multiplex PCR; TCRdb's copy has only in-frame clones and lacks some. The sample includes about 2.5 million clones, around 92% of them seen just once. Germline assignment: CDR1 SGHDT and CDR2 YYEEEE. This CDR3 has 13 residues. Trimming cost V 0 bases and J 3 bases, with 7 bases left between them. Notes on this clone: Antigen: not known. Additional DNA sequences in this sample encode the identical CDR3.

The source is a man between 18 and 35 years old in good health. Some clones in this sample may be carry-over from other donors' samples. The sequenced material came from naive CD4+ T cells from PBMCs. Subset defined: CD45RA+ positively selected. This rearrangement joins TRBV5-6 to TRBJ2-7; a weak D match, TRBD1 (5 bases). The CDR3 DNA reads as TGTGCCAGCAGCTTGGCAGGGTTCTACGAGCAGTACTTC. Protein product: CASSLAGFYEQYF. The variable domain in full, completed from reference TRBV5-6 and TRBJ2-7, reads DAGVTQSPTHLIKTRGQQVTLRCSPKSGHDTVSWYQQALGQGPQFIFQYYEEEERQRGNFPDRFSGHQFPNYSSELNVNALLLGDSALYLCASSLAGFYEQYFGPGTRLTVT.